Below are 29 T cell receptor beta chains sequenced from a single sample in a study of blood T cell repertoires in COVID-19. Here immunoSEQ multiplex PCR was the method, and the copy in TCRdb shows in-frame clones only, minus some. The profile covers more than 200,000 clones, with roughly 86% appearing a single time and roughly 1.6% taken by the ten largest. What was sequenced was PBMCs or T cells enriched from blood (not recorded which). Receptors were obtained from a woman in her forties or fifties who had recovered from COVID-19.

The chain uses TRBV4-1 and TRBJ2-1; D might be TRBD1 (6 bases). This CDR3 has 18 amino acids. Trimming stripped 1 base from V and 6 bases from J, with 22 bases between. Germline V gene sequence: CDR1 MGHRA, CDR2 YSYEKL. CDR3 nucleotide sequence: TGCGCCAGCAGCCAAGGGGGGCTCCGGGACACCGATTTCAATGAGCAGTTCTTC. Translation gives CASSQGGLRDTDFNEQFF.

The CDR3 loop reads CASSLRSSGSTDTQYF. CDR3 bases: TGCGCCAGCAGCTTGCGAAGTAGCGGGAGCACAGATACGCAGTATTTT. V gene TRBV5-1 combines with J gene TRBJ2-3, with 7 bases fitting TRBD2. This CDR3 spans 16 amino acids. Unmatched junction bases numbered 5, after V lost 1 base and J lost 0 bases. CDR1 is SGHRS, CDR2 YFSETQ, per germline.

V usage is TRBV7-2 and J usage is TRBJ2-2, with TRBD2 as a possible D gene (6 bases). The V end was cut by 2 bases, the J end by 1 base, with 11 bases between. Per the germline V gene, CDR1 is SGHTA and CDR2 is FQGNSA. The CDR3 has 16 residues. This chain's CDR3 is CASSLRAGMNTGELFF. The DNA of the CDR3 is TGTGCCAGCAGCTTAAGGGCGGGGATGAACACCGGGGAGCTGTTTTTT.

The chain is built from TRBV19 and TRBJ2-7; TRBD2 is a possible D gene (6 bases). V lost 6 bases, J lost 0 bases, and 18 bases lay in between. The germline V gene encodes CDR1 LNHDA and CDR2 SQIVND (reference sequence). The CDR3 extends over 16 amino acids. DNA of the CDR3: TGTGCCAGTAGCCCCGGATCCGGGACTTTCTCCTACGAGCAGTACTTC. Its translation: CASSPGSGTFSYEQYF.

The chain combines TRBV7-2 with TRBJ2-7; the D gene is possibly TRBD2 (6 bases). The germline V gene encodes CDR1 SGHTA and CDR2 FQGNSA. The CDR3 has 15 amino acids. The V end was cut by 3 bases, the J end by 1 base, with 13 bases between. DNA of the CDR3: TGTGCCAGCAGCTTTATCGGGACTCGATCCTACGAGCAGTACTTC. Protein: CASSFIGTRSYEQYF.

This chain connects TRBV3-1 (or the pseudogene TRBV3-2) to TRBJ2-3, with TRBD2 matching 14 bases. The CDR3 has 15 amino acids. V lost 4 bases and J lost 5; bases outside the gene matches: 2. The germline V gene encodes CDR1 LGHDT and CDR2 YNNKEL (reference sequence). The CDR3 DNA reads TGTGCCAGCAGCCGACTAGCGGGAGGGGTAGATACGCAGTATTTT. Protein: CASSRLAGGVDTQYF.

This chain uses TRBV6-5 with TRBJ2-7; no clear D. The length of the CDR3 is 13 residues. Trimming shortened V by 10 bases and J by 2 bases, and 15 bases separated the two germline ends. Germline V gene data show CDR1 as MNHEY and CDR2 as SVGAGI. The CDR3 protein is CATKKRVAYEQYF. Here the CDR3 DNA reads TGTGCCACCAAAAAACGGGTGGCCTACGAGCAGTACTTC.

This chain joins TRBV2 and TRBJ2-3; D remains ambiguous. Germline loops: CDR1 SNHLY, CDR2 FYNNEI. The CDR3 totals 11 residues. V lost 10 bases and J lost 4, with 9 bases in between. The CDR3 bases are TGTGCCACCACGCCGGCAGATACGCAGTATTTT. It encodes CATTPADTQYF.

The chain has TRBV5-1 and TRBJ2-5; TRBD2 matches at 13 bases. In germline, CDR1 is SGHRS, CDR2 YFSETQ. V dropped 4 bases and J dropped 3; count of bases not matched to a gene: 3. This CDR3 region has 15 residues. Here the CDR3 DNA reads TGCGCCAGCAGCCTAGGGACTAGCGGGGAAGAGACCCAGTACTTC. It specifies CASSLGTSGEETQYF.

The rearrangement links TRBV5-6 to TRBJ2-2; weak D call: TRBD2 (5 bases). Germline CDR1 SGHDT, CDR2 YYEEEE. Deletions cut 3 bases from V and 4 bases from J, with 13 bases between. The CDR3 extends over 15 amino acids. DNA for the CDR3: TGTGCCAGCAGCTGGGCCCCACGGGGCACCGGGGAGCTGTTTTTT. It codes for CASSWAPRGTGELFF.

This clone was found once. V usage is TRBV5-1 and J usage is TRBJ2-5; TRBD2 matches 7 bases. The CDR3 spans 15 residues. Germline values: CDR1 SGHRS, CDR2 YFSETQ. V trimming: 0 bases; J trimming: 4 bases; junction bases outside the gene matches: 6. The CDR3 sequence: CASSLEWGGGETQYF. In DNA form, the CDR3 reads TGCGCCAGCAGCTTGGAATGGGGGGGAGGAGAGACCCAGTACTTC.

V is TRBV4-2 and J is TRBJ2-4; D may be TRBD2 (6 bases). Per the germline V gene, CDR1 is LGHNA and CDR2 is YNFKEQ. This CDR3 is built from 16 residues. Deletions cut 4 bases from V and 0 bases from J, with 13 bases between. CDR3 residues: CASSPASDPAKNIQYF. In DNA, the CDR3 is TGTGCCAGCAGCCCAGCTAGCGACCCAGCCAAAAACATTCAGTACTTC.

This sequence joins TRBV15 and TRBJ1-2; D is perhaps TRBD1 (5 bases). Germline loops: CDR1 LNHNV, CDR2 YYDKDF (reference sequence). V was shortened by 0 bases and J by 1 base, with 9 bases between the two germline ends. The CDR3 covers 15 residues. The CDR3 protein is CATSRDRGGNYGYTF. CDR3 in DNA: TGTGCCACCAGCAGAGATCGGGGGGGTAACTATGGCTACACCTTC.

The CDR3, as DNA: TGTGCCAGCAGCCTCGGACAGAACTCCTACAATGAGCAGTTCTTC. As protein: CASSLGQNSYNEQFF. The chain has TRBV9 and TRBJ2-1; D perhaps matches TRBD1 (6 bases). V was clipped by 4 bases and J by 0 bases, with 11 bases between them. This CDR3 comprises 15 residues. The germline V gene encodes CDR1 SGDLS and CDR2 YYNGEE.

This chain links TRBV5-8 with TRBJ2-5, with D possibly being TRBD2 (5 bases). Germline V gene data show CDR1 as SGHTS and CDR2 as YDEGEE. The CDR3 is made up of 14 amino acids. The ends were cut back, 4 bases at V and 5 bases at J, with 15 bases in the middle. The CDR3 DNA reads as TGTGCCAGCAGCCGGAGGACGGATGAGGAGACCCAGTACTTC. Residues: CASSRRTDEETQYF.

This clone showed up just a few times. The chain carries TRBV15 and TRBJ1-4, with D maybe TRBD1 (6 bases). V gave up 3 bases and J gave up 8 bases, with 16 bases separating them. This CDR3 is built from 15 residues. CDR1 is LNHNV, CDR2 YYDKDF, per germline (reference sequence). The CDR3 region is CATSRQRGQQEKLFF. The CDR3, as DNA: TGTGCCACCAGCAGGCAAAGAGGACAGCAAGAAAAACTGTTTTTT.

This chain joins TRBV21-1 and TRBJ2-7; TRBD1 is the table's D call, not checked against the DNA. TRBV21-1 is described as a pseudogene. This CDR3 contains 15 residues. The CDR3 DNA follows: TGTGCCAGTCCCAGGATCAGGGTAAGCTCCTACGAGCAGTACTTC. It codes for CASPRIRVSSYEQYF.

V gene TRBV19 combines with J gene TRBJ2-1; maybe TRBD1 (5 bases). V was pared by 1 base and J by 6 bases, with 13 bases between. This CDR3 spans 15 amino acids. The germline gives CDR1 LNHDA, CDR2 SQIVND (reference sequence). The CDR3 DNA is TGTGCCAGTAGTATAGCATGGGCAGGGTTCAATGAGCAGTTCTTC. It translates to CASSIAWAGFNEQFF.

The chain has TRBV4-3 and TRBJ1-2, with a weak D call TRBD1 (5 bases). Per the germline V gene, CDR1 is LGHNA and CDR2 is YSLEER. The CDR3 has 16 amino acids. Trimming pared 0 bases from V and 2 bases from J, leaving 13 bases between. CDR3 residues: CASSQDRMGGNYGYTF. CDR3 in DNA: TGCGCCAGCAGCCAAGATAGAATGGGGGGAAACTATGGCTACACCTTC.

The chain couples TRBV3-1 (or the pseudogene TRBV3-2) to TRBJ2-1, with 7 bases identical to TRBD1. Germline V gives CDR1 LGHDT, CDR2 YNNKEL (reference sequence). The CDR3 is 13 residues long. The V gene end was trimmed by 7 bases and the J gene end by 2 bases; junction bases not matched to a gene: 2. The CDR3 reads CASTGTAYNEQFF. For the CDR3, the DNA is TGTGCCAGCACCGGGACAGCCTACAATGAGCAGTTCTTC.

This clone was found once. The chain employs TRBV11-2 and TRBJ2-6; the D gene is possibly TRBD2 (5 bases). There are 16 residues in the CDR3. V gave up 1 base and J gave up 3 bases, with 10 bases separating them. CDR1 and CDR2 from the germline V gene are SGHAT and FQNNGV. For the CDR3, the DNA is TGTGCCAGCAGCTTAGCCCTCGGGATTGGGGCCAACGTCCTGACTTTC. Amino acids: CASSLALGIGANVLTF. The full variable domain, with the rest looked up from reference TRBV11-2 and TRBJ2-6, is EAGVAQSPRYKIIEKRQSVAFWCNPISGHATLYWYQQILGQGPKLLIQFQNNGVVDDSQLPKDRFSAERLKGVDSTLKIQPAKLEDSAVYLCASSLALGIGANVLTFGAGSRLTVL.

The genes are TRBV7-9 and TRBJ1-2; no clear D gene. CDR1 and CDR2 from the germline V gene are SEHNR and FQNEAQ (reference sequence). Trimming pared 7 bases from V and 4 bases from J, leaving 10 bases between. This CDR3 spans 12 amino acids. In DNA form, the CDR3 reads TGTGCCAGCACCCCGGCAGGCTATGGCTACACCTTC. Translating gives CASTPAGYGYTF.

The V and J genes are TRBV6-5 and TRBJ1-2, with TRBD1 matching over 7 bases. CDR3 length: 15 amino acids. CDR1 MNHEY and CDR2 SVGAGI come from the germline V gene. The V segment lost 0 bases and the J segment 3 bases; nucleotides outside the gene matches: 4. CDR3 region: CASSYSTGIYYGYTF. CDR3 DNA: TGTGCCAGCAGTTACTCGACAGGGATTTACTATGGCTACACCTTC.

The V and J genes are TRBV6-2 or TRBV6-3 and TRBJ1-1; D is ambiguous. Germline V gene sequence: CDR1 MNHEY, CDR2 SVGEGT. This CDR3 region has 14 residues. Trimming stripped 5 bases from V and 2 bases from J, with 12 bases between. The CDR3 DNA reads TGTGCCAGCAGTCCCCATCAGATTAACACTGAAGCTTTCTTT. Its protein is CASSPHQINTEAFF.

This clone occurred a few times. The chain has TRBV5-1 and TRBJ2-2, with D possibly being TRBD2 (5 bases). Germline values: CDR1 SGHRS, CDR2 YFSETQ. V was clipped by 0 bases and J by 5 bases, with 20 bases between them. The CDR3 covers 18 residues. The CDR3 region is CASSLVELDVGSTGELFF. CDR3 sequence (DNA): TGCGCCAGCAGCTTGGTGGAACTCGACGTGGGGAGTACCGGGGAGCTGTTTTTT. The variable domain in full, with the rest retrieved from reference TRBV5-1 and TRBJ2-2, is KAGVTQTPRYLIKTRGQQVTLSCSPISGHRSVSWYQQTPGQGLQFLFEYFSETQRNKGNFPGRFSGRQFSNSRSEMNVSTLELGDSALYLCASSLVELDVGSTGELFFGEGSRLTVL.

The count of this clone is one. The rearrangement uses TRBV29-1 and TRBJ2-5; 10 positions match TRBD2. Per the germline V gene, CDR1 is SQVTM and CDR2 is ANQGSEA. This CDR3 has 16 amino acids. Germline trimming cut 6 bases from V and 2 bases from J; bases unmatched to any gene: 12. CDR3 in amino acids: CSVTLGLAAGQETQYF. DNA of the CDR3: TGCAGCGTCACCTTAGGACTAGCGGCGGGGCAAGAGACCCAGTACTTC.

This chain joins TRBV6-5 and TRBJ1-1, with TRBD1 matching over 7 bases. Unmatched junction bases numbered 7, after V lost 7 bases and J lost 5 bases. CDR1 MNHEY and CDR2 SVGAGI come from the germline V gene. The CDR3 is 13 residues long. For the CDR3, the DNA is TGTGCCAGCACTCCCGGACAGGTAACTGAAGCTTTCTTT. This sequence encodes CASTPGQVTEAFF.

The chain uses TRBV10-3 and TRBJ1-1; a weak D match, TRBD1 (5 bases). V was pared by 0 bases and J by 1 base, with 9 bases between. The germline V gene encodes CDR1 ENHRY and CDR2 SYGVKD. This CDR3 has 15 residues. CDR3 loop: CAISESGARNTEAFF. CDR3 nucleotides: TGTGCCATCAGTGAGTCAGGGGCTCGGAACACTGAAGCTTTCTTT.

This clone showed up just once. The chain has TRBV2 and TRBJ2-7; perhaps TRBD2 as D (5 bases). Germline V gives CDR1 SNHLY, CDR2 FYNNEI. V shed 7 bases and J shed 3 bases, with 13 bases lying between them. The CDR3 consists of 13 residues. The CDR3 spells CASNLRDSYEQYF. CDR3 nucleotide sequence: TGTGCCAGCAACTTGAGGGATAGCTACGAGCAGTACTTC. Drawing the rest from reference TRBV2 and TRBJ2-7, the complete variable domain is EPEVTQTPSHQVTQMGQEVILRCVPISNHLYFYWYRQILGQKVEFLVSFYNNEISEKSEIFDDQFSVERPDGSNFTLKIRSTKLEDSAMYFCASNLRDSYEQYFGPGTRLTVT.